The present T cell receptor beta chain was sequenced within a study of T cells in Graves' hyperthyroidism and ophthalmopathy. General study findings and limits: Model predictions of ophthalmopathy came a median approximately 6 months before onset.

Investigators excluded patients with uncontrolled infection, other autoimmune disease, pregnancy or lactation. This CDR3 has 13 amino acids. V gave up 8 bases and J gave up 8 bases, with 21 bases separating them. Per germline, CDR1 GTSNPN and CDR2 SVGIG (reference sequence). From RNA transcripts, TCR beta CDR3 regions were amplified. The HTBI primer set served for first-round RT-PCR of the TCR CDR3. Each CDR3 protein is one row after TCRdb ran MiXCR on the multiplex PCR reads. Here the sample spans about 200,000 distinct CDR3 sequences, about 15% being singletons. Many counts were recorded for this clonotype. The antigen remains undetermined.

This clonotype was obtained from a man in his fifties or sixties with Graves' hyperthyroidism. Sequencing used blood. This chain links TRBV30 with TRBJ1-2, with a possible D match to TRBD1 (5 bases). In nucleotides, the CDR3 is TGTGCCCGGGACCTCAACCTCTGGGGAGGCTACACCTTC. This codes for CARDLNLWGGYTF.